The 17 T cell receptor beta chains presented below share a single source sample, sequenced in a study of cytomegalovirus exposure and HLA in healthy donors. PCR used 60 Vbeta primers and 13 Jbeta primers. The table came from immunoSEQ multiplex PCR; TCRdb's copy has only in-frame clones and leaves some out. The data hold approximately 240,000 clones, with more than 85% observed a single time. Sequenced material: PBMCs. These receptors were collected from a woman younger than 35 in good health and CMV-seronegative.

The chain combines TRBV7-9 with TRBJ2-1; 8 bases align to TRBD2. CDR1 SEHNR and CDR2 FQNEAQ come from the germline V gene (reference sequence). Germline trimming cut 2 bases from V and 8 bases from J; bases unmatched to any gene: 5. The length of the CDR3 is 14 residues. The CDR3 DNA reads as TGTGCCAGCAGCTTACTCGCGGGGGGTGATGAGCAGTTCTTC. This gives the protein CASSLLAGGDEQFF. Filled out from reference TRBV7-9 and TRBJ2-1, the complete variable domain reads DTGVSQNPRHKITKRGQNVTFRCDPISEHNRLYWYRQTLGQGPEFLTYFQNEAQLEKSRLLSDRFSAERPKGSFSTLEIQRTEQGDSAMYLCASSLLAGGDEQFFGPGTRLTVL.

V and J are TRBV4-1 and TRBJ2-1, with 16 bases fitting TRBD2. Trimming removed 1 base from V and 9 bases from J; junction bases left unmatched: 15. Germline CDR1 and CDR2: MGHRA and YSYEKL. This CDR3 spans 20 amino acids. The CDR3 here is CASSQGGGTSGGGVLGEQFF. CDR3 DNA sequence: TGCGCCAGCAGCCAAGGTGGTGGGACTAGCGGGGGGGGAGTCCTGGGTGAGCAGTTCTTC.

Here the CDR3 reads CASSPRAKGQETQYF. For the CDR3, the DNA is TGTGCCAGTAGCCCCAGGGCTAAGGGACAAGAGACCCAGTACTTC. The chain carries TRBV19 and TRBJ2-5; D is possibly TRBD1 (5 bases). The CDR3 has 15 amino acids. Trimming cost V 6 bases and J 2 bases, with 16 bases left between them. The germline CDR1 and CDR2 sequences are LNHDA and SQIVND (reference sequence).

CDR3 in DNA: TGCGCCAGCAATGGACAGGGGGGTAATGAGCAGTTCTTC. It translates to CASNGQGGNEQFF. This chain joins TRBV10-2 and TRBJ2-1, with 10 nucleotides matching TRBD1. V gave up 7 bases and J gave up 7 bases; unmatched junction bases: 4. This CDR3 contains 13 residues. Germline V CDR1 and CDR2: WSHSY, SAAADI.

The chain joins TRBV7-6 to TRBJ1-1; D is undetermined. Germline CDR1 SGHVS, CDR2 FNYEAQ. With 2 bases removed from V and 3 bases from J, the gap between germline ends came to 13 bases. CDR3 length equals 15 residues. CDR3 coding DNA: TGTGCCAGCAGCTTAAGCCCCTCGGGTTACACTGAAGCTTTCTTT. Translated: CASSLSPSGYTEAFF. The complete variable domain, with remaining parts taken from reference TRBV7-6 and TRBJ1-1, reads GAGVSQSPRYKVTKRGQDVALRCDPISGHVSLYWYRQALGQGPEFLTYFNYEAQQDKSGLPNDRFSAERPEGSISTLTIQRTEQRDSAMYRCASSLSPSGYTEAFFGQGTRLTVV.

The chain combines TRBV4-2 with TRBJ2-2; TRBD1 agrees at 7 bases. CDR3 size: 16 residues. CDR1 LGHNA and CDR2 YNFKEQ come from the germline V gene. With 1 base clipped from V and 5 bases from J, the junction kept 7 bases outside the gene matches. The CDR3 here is CASSQASDRVTGELFF. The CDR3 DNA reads TGTGCCAGCAGCCAAGCAAGCGACAGGGTGACCGGGGAGCTGTTTTTT.

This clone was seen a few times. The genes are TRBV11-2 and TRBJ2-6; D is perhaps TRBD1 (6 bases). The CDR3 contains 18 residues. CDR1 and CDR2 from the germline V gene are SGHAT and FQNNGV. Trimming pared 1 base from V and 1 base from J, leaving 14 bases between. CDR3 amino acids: CASSLAVRGSSGANVLTF. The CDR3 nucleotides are TGTGCCAGCAGCTTAGCGGTCAGGGGATCTTCTGGGGCCAACGTCCTGACTTTC.

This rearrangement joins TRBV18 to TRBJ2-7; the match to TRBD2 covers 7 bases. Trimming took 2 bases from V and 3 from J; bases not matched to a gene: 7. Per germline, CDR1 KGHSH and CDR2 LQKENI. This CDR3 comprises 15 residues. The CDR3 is CASSPISGGDYEQYF. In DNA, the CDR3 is TGTGCCAGCTCACCAATCTCTGGGGGGGACTACGAGCAGTACTTC.

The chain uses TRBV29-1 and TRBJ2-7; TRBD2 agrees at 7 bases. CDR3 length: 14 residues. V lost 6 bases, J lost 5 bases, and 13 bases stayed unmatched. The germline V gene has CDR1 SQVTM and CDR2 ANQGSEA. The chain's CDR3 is CSVLFRLAADEQYF. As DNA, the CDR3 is TGCAGCGTGCTATTTAGGCTAGCGGCGGACGAGCAGTACTTC.

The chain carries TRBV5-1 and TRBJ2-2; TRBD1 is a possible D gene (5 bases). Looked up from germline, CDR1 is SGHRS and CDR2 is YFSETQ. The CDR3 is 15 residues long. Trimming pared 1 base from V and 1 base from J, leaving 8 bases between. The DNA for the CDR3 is TGCGCCAGCAGCTTGTACACAGGGAACACCGGGGAGCTGTTTTTT. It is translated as CASSLYTGNTGELFF.

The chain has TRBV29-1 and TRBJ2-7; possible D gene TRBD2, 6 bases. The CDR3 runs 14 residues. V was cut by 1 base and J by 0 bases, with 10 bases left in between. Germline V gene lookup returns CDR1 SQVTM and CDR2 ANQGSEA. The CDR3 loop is CSVEGGKGSYEQYF. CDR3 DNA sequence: TGCAGCGTTGAAGGCGGGAAAGGCTCCTACGAGCAGTACTTC.

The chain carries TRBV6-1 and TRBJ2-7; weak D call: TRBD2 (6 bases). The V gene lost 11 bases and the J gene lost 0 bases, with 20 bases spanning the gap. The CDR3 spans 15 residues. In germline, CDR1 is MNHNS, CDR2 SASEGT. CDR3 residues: CAGDSTGGRSYEQYF. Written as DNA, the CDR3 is TGTGCCGGAGACTCTACAGGAGGGCGCTCCTACGAGCAGTACTTC.

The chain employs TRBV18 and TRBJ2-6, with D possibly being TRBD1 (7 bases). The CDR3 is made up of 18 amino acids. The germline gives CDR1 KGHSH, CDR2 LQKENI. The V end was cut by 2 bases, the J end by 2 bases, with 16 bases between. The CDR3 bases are TGTGCCAGCTCACCAGGCGGGACAGTCTTAGCTGGGGCCAACGTCCTGACTTTC. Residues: CASSPGGTVLAGANVLTF.

CDR3 residues: CASSLGQGEHYEQYF. As DNA, the CDR3 is TGTGCCAGCAGTCTCGGACAGGGCGAGCACTACGAGCAGTACTTC. This chain joins TRBV2 and TRBJ2-7; 8 bases agree with TRBD1. This CDR3 spans 15 amino acids. Germline V lookup: CDR1 SNHLY, CDR2 FYNNEI. The ends lost 5 bases at V and 3 bases at J; junction bases unmatched: 9.

The CDR3 here is CASKGDYSTDTQYF. The CDR3 DNA follows: TGTGCCAGCAAAGGGGACTACAGCACAGATACGCAGTATTTT. V and J are TRBV2 and TRBJ2-3; 7 bases are shared with TRBD2. CDR1 is SNHLY and CDR2 is FYNNEI in the germline V gene. V trimming: 7 bases; J trimming: 0 bases; junction bases outside the gene matches: 4. The CDR3 is made up of 14 amino acids.

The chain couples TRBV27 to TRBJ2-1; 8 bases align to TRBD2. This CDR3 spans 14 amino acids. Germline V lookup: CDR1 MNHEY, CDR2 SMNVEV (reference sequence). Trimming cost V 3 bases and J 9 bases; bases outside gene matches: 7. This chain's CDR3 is CASSFGGGLGEQFF. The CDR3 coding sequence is TGTGCCAGCAGTTTCGGCGGGGGACTAGGTGAGCAGTTCTTC.

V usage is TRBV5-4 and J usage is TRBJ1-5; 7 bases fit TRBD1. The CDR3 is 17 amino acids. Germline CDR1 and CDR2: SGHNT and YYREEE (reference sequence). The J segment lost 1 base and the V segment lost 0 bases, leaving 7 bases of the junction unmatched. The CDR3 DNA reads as TGTGCCAGCAGCTTGGCCCCGACAGGGTCGAGCAATCAGCCCCAGCATTTT. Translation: CASSLAPTGSSNQPQHF. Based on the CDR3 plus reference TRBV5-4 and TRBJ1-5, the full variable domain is ETGVTQSPTHLIKTRGQQVTLRCSSQSGHNTVSWYQQALGQGPQFIFQYYREEENGRGNFPPRFSGLQFPNYSSELNVNALELDDSALYLCASSLAPTGSSNQPQHFGDGTRLSIL.